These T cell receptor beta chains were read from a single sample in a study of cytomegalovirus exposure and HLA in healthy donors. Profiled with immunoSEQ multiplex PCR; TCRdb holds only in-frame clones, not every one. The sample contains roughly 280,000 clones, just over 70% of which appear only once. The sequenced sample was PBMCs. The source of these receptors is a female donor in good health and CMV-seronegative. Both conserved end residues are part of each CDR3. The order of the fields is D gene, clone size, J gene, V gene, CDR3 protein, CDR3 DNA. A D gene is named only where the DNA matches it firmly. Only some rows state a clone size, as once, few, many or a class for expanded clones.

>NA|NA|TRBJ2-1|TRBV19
CASSIRNEQFF
TGTGCCAGTAGTATCCGTAATGAGCAGTTCTTC
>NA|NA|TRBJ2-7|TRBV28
CASVGQLSSYEQYF
TGTGCCAGCGTAGGACAGTTGAGCTCCTACGAGCAGTACTTC
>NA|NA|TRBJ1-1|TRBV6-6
CASSYGQPVPEAFF
TGTGCCAGCAGTTACGGGCAGCCTGTCCCCGAAGCTTTCTTT
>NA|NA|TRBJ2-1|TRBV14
CASSQPSNNYNEQFF
TGTGCCAGCAGCCAACCTAGCAACAACTACAATGAGCAGTTCTTC
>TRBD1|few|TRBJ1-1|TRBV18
CASSPSGQGGTEAFF
TGTGCCAGCTCACCCTCGGGACAGGGTGGCACTGAAGCTTTCTTT
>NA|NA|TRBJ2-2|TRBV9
CASSVAGANTGELFF
TGTGCCAGCAGCGTAGCCGGAGCGAACACCGGGGAGCTGTTTTTT
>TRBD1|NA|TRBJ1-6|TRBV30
CAWGQANNSPLHF
TGTGCCTGGGGACAGGCCAATAATTCACCCCTCCACTTT
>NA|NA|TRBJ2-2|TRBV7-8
CASSSPRAKGTAGELFF
TGTGCCAGCAGCTCCCCCCGAGCTAAAGGAACAGCCGGGGAGCTGTTTTTT
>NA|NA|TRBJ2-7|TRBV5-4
CASSPLRGSGSYEQYF
TGTGCCAGCAGCCCCTTGAGGGGGTCAGGCTCCTACGAGCAGTACTTC
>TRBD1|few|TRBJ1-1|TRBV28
CASRTGDLNTEAFF
TGTGCCAGCAGAACAGGGGACCTGAACACTGAAGCTTTCTTT
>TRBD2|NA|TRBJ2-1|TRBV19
CATTGGRYNEQFF
TGTGCCACAACCGGCGGGAGGTACAATGAGCAGTTCTTC
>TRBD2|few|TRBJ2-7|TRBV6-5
CASSYGRGNYEQYF
TGTGCCAGCAGTTATGGGAGGGGTAACTACGAGCAGTACTTC
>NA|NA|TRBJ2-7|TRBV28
CASSLLGLFYEQYF
TGTGCCAGCAGTCTTCTGGGCCTATTCTACGAGCAGTACTTC
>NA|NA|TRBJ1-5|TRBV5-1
CASSLMGAQPQHF
TGCGCCAGCAGCTTGATGGGGGCGCAGCCCCAGCATTTT